This passage covers 10 T cell receptor beta chains from one sample sequenced in a study of shared clonotypes between healthy human individuals. Clones were sequenced by immunoSEQ multiplex PCR, and TCRdb holds only the in-frame ones, with some missing. Of 700,000 or so clones listed, 55% to 75% were seen once; the top ten hold 1.8%. Sequenced input: memory CD4+ T cells sorted from blood. The subset denotes: CD45RA-negative fraction. Receptors were obtained from a woman in her twenties or thirties in good health.

V gene TRBV28 combines with J gene TRBJ1-1; 8 bases agree with TRBD1. The germline V gene has CDR1 MDHEN and CDR2 SYDVKM. V gave up 6 bases and J gave up 2 bases; unmatched junction bases: 8. The CDR3 has 15 amino acids. Here the CDR3 reads CASSPGQGANTEAFF. Here the CDR3 DNA reads TGTGCCAGCAGCCCGGGTCAGGGGGCTAACACTGAAGCTTTCTTT. Variable domain in full (rest from reference TRBV28 and TRBJ1-1): DVKVTQSSRYLVKRTGEKVFLECVQDMDHENMFWYRQDPGLGLRLIYFSYDVKMKEKGDIPEGYSVSREKKERFSLILESASTNQTSMYLCASSPGQGANTEAFFGQGTRLTVV.

The CDR3 DNA follows: TGTGCCAGCGCCCAGGGGTCACCGAATCAGCCCCAGCATTTT. Translating gives CASAQGSPNQPQHF. The chain uses TRBV28 and TRBJ1-5, with TRBD1 as a possible D gene (6 bases). Trimming cost V 8 bases and J 4 bases, with 15 bases left between them. Germline CDR1 is MDHEN and CDR2 is SYDVKM. This CDR3 is built from 14 residues.

This sequence joins TRBV28 and TRBJ2-7; TRBD1 or TRBD2 may be the D gene (5 bases each). Germline loops: CDR1 MDHEN, CDR2 SYDVKM. Trimming removed 6 bases at V and 6 bases at J, with 21 bases between. The CDR3 is 15 residues long. CDR3 DNA sequence: TGTGCCAGCAGCTTAAATACAGCCGGGGCGCGCGAGCAGTACTTC. It translates to CASSLNTAGAREQYF.

This clone was detected only once. The same CDR3 also results from other DNA sequences found in this sample. The chain employs TRBV9 and TRBJ1-5; 9 bases fit TRBD1. With V trimmed by 5 bases and J by 3 bases, 6 bases remained unmatched. CDR1 SGDLS and CDR2 YYNGEE come from the germline V gene. The CDR3 length is 15 residues. The CDR3 nucleotides read TGTGCCAGCAGTCTTACAGGGGGCTTCAATCAGCCCCAGCATTTT. Translation gives CASSLTGGFNQPQHF.

This rearrangement joins TRBV5-1 to TRBJ2-7; 11 nucleotides match TRBD2. Germline V gene sequence: CDR1 SGHRS, CDR2 YFSETQ. J lost 5 bases, V lost 0 bases, and 7 bases had no gene match. CDR3 length: 16 amino acids. The CDR3 coding sequence is TGCGCCAGCAGCTTGGGCCCGGGACTAGCGGAGAACGAGCAGTACTTC. Translated, it gives CASSLGPGLAENEQYF.

The V call is TRBV28, the J call TRBJ1-5; 9 bases match TRBD1. Germline CDR1 and CDR2: MDHEN and SYDVKM. This CDR3 spans 15 amino acids. J was trimmed by 1 base and V by 6 bases; bases with no gene match: 4. In DNA form, the CDR3 reads TGTGCCAGCAGGAGGGACAGGGTCAGCAATCAGCCCCAGCATTTT. This encodes CASRRDRVSNQPQHF.

The chain has TRBV7-9 and TRBJ2-5, with 11 bases lining up with TRBD2. The CDR3 length is 15 residues. Germline V gene sequence: CDR1 SEHNR, CDR2 FQNEAQ (reference sequence). V shed 5 bases, J shed 4 bases, and the junction held 6 bases outside the gene matches. The CDR3 DNA sequence: TGTGCCAGCAGCAACATGGGGACTAGCGGAGAGACCCAGTACTTC. Protein product: CASSNMGTSGETQYF.

The rearrangement links TRBV5-4 to TRBJ1-5, with D unclear. Germline CDR1 SGHNT, CDR2 YYREEE (reference sequence). The length of the CDR3 is 11 residues. V was trimmed by 3 bases and J by 7 bases, leaving 5 bases between them. CDR3 in DNA: TGTGCCAGCAGCTACCAGCAGCCCCAGCATTTT. Translated: CASSYQQPQHF.

The rearrangement uses TRBV15 and TRBJ2-3; D is uncertain. The CDR3 totals 16 residues. Trimming removed 3 bases from V and 0 bases from J, with 13 bases in between. The V gene's germline CDR1 is LNHNV and CDR2 YYDKDF (reference sequence). The CDR3 is CATSRDPSGSTDTQYF. The CDR3 DNA follows: TGTGCCACCAGCAGGGATCCCTCCGGCAGCACAGATACGCAGTATTTT.

The V and J genes are TRBV14 and TRBJ2-7, with D uncertain. Germline CDR1 is SGHDN and CDR2 is FVKESK. V lost 1 base and J 9 bases, leaving 19 bases between the germline ends. The CDR3 is 15 residues long. Here the CDR3 DNA reads TGTGCCAGCAGCCAAGCCTCGGTCACCACTTTCAGGCAGTACTTC. Amino acids: CASSQASVTTFRQYF.